Presented here are 27 T cell receptor beta chains from one specimen sequenced in a study of cytomegalovirus exposure and HLA in healthy donors. Some clones are missing from TCRdb's copy, which holds only in-frame ones; the method was immunoSEQ multiplex PCR. The data hold approximately 300,000 clones, with 86% observed a single time. The sample comprised PBMCs. The source of these receptors is a woman between 18 and 29 years old in good health and CMV-seronegative.

The rearrangement uses TRBV5-1 and TRBJ2-1, with D tentatively TRBD2 (6 bases). The CDR3 sequence is 16 residues long. Germline CDR1 SGHRS, CDR2 YFSETQ. The V and J ends lost 0 bases and 2 bases respectively, with 12 bases between them. CDR3 in amino acids: CASSLVAGTTYNEQFF. DNA of the CDR3: TGCGCCAGCAGCTTGGTGGCGGGAACGACCTACAATGAGCAGTTCTTC. Full variable domain (rest looked up from reference TRBV5-1 and TRBJ2-1): KAGVTQTPRYLIKTRGQQVTLSCSPISGHRSVSWYQQTPGQGLQFLFEYFSETQRNKGNFPGRFSGRQFSNSRSEMNVSTLELGDSALYLCASSLVAGTTYNEQFFGPGTRLTVL.

The genes are TRBV11-1 and TRBJ1-4; D call uncertain. Germline CDR1 reads SGHAT; CDR2 reads FQDESV (reference sequence). The CDR3 loop spans 13 amino acids. Between the trimmed V and J ends, which lost 0 bases and 14 bases, there was a span of 13 bases. The DNA of the CDR3 is TGTGCCAGCAGCTTAGCCACTGACACTGATCTGTTTTTT. As protein: CASSLATDTDLFF.

The chain employs TRBV9 and TRBJ2-7, with TRBD2 identical over 7 bases. Unmatched junction bases numbered 9, after V lost 3 bases and J lost 3 bases. Germline V gene data show CDR1 as SGDLS and CDR2 as YYNGEE. CDR3 size: 15 residues. The CDR3, as DNA: TGTGCCAGCAGCGAGGGTCCTAGCGGTGACTACGAGCAGTACTTC. Its translation: CASSEGPSGDYEQYF.

This clone was seen a single time. V usage is TRBV9 and J usage is TRBJ2-7; TRBD2 matches 12 bases. The germline V gene encodes CDR1 SGDLS and CDR2 YYNGEE. V shed 3 bases, J shed 4 bases, and the junction held 5 bases outside the gene matches. The length of the CDR3 is 15 residues. The CDR3 bases are TGTGCCAGCAGCGCCGGACTAGCGGGGATGTACGAGCAGTACTTC. Translating it yields CASSAGLAGMYEQYF.

This rearrangement joins TRBV28 to TRBJ2-7; D gene uncertain. V was pared by 5 bases and J by 3 bases, with 14 bases between. Germline V lookup: CDR1 MDHEN, CDR2 SYDVKM. The CDR3 runs to 14 residues. CDR3 in DNA: TGTGCCAGCAGTCTCCGACAAGTCCTCTACGAGCAGTACTTC. Its translation: CASSLRQVLYEQYF.

This sequence joins TRBV4-2 and TRBJ2-2; D ambiguous. Germline loops: CDR1 LGHNA, CDR2 YNFKEQ. This CDR3 spans 15 amino acids. V lost 1 base, J lost 4 bases, and 10 bases lay in between. This CDR3 is CASSQGALSTGELFF. The CDR3 DNA reads as TGTGCCAGCAGCCAAGGAGCCCTGTCCACCGGGGAGCTGTTTTTT.

J is TRBJ1-3 and V is TRBV5-4; no clear D gene. The CDR3 length is 15 residues. V lost 0 bases to trimming and J lost 4 bases, with 11 bases between them. Germline values: CDR1 SGHNT, CDR2 YYREEE (reference sequence). The DNA of the CDR3 is TGTGCCAGCAGCTTGGACAGTACGATCGGAAACACCATATATTTT. Protein sequence: CASSLDSTIGNTIYF.

V gene TRBV19 combines with J gene TRBJ2-2, with D hard to call. CDR3 length: 14 amino acids. Trimming removed 3 bases at V and 1 base at J, with 6 bases between. Germline loops: CDR1 LNHDA, CDR2 SQIVND (reference sequence). For the CDR3, the DNA is TGTGCCAGTAGTATCCTTAAGAACACCGGGGAGCTGTTTTTT. Translated: CASSILKNTGELFF.

Judged by abundance, this clone is medium-sized. V usage is TRBV7-9 and J usage is TRBJ2-1; no reliable D call. CDR1 is SEHNR, CDR2 FQNEAQ, per germline (reference sequence). The CDR3 length is 11 residues. The V gene lost 8 bases and the J gene lost 7 bases, with 9 bases spanning the gap. CDR3 DNA sequence: TGTGCCAGCGGGCAGTCAAATGAGCAGTTCTTC. It encodes CASGQSNEQFF.

The V and J genes are TRBV7-9 and TRBJ1-5, with D possibly being TRBD1 (5 bases). Germline loops: CDR1 SEHNR, CDR2 FQNEAQ (reference sequence). This CDR3 comprises 14 residues. The V end was cut by 3 bases, the J end by 4 bases, with 10 bases between. CDR3 in DNA: TGTGCCAGCAGCTTGACGGGGGTAAATCAGCCCCAGCATTTT. Its translation: CASSLTGVNQPQHF.

This clone occurred a few times. The DNA of the CDR3 is TGTGCCAGCGGTGGACAGGGGTGGGATGGCTACACCTTC. Its protein is CASGGQGWDGYTF. The chain couples TRBV2 to TRBJ1-2; 9 bases match TRBD1. With V trimmed by 8 bases and J by 6 bases, 7 bases remained unmatched. The germline V gene has CDR1 SNHLY and CDR2 FYNNEI. The CDR3 is 13 residues long.

The chain combines TRBV4-2 with TRBJ1-4; D is perhaps TRBD1 (6 bases). CDR3 length: 16 residues. Trimming took 0 bases from V and 0 from J, leaving 8 bases between them. Germline V gene lookup returns CDR1 LGHNA and CDR2 YNFKEQ. Written as DNA, the CDR3 is TGTGCCAGCAGCCAAGAAGGACAGACAACTAATGAAAAACTGTTTTTT. This codes for CASSQEGQTTNEKLFF.

The J gene is TRBJ2-6, the V gene TRBV4-3, with a tentative D call TRBD2 (6 bases). CDR3 length: 19 amino acids. Trimming took off 0 bases at V and 4 bases at J, with 19 bases between the two ends. In germline, CDR1 is LGHNA, CDR2 YSLEER. In DNA form, the CDR3 reads TGCGCCAGCAGCCAAGAAACTAGCCACGGTGGTCGCGGGGCCAACGTCCTGACTTTC. Translation: CASSQETSHGGRGANVLTF.

The rearrangement uses TRBV5-1 and TRBJ2-7; perhaps TRBD1 as D (6 bases). There are 14 residues in the CDR3. Germline CDR1 SGHRS, CDR2 YFSETQ. Trimming pared 0 bases from V and 3 bases from J, leaving 10 bases between. The CDR3 DNA follows: TGCGCCAGCAGCTTGGAGACAGGTTTCTACGAGCAGTACTTC. It encodes CASSLETGFYEQYF.

This chain links TRBV5-6 with TRBJ1-1, with a tentative D call TRBD1 (5 bases). Germline-derived CDR1 and CDR2 are SGHDT and YYEEEE. The length of the CDR3 is 15 residues. V gave up 1 base and J gave up 0 bases, with 10 bases separating them. The CDR3 protein is CASSLTGHMNTEAFF. The CDR3 DNA reads TGTGCCAGCAGCTTGACAGGCCATATGAACACTGAAGCTTTCTTT.

V usage is TRBV4-2 and J usage is TRBJ2-4; D uncertain. The germline V gene encodes CDR1 LGHNA and CDR2 YNFKEQ. V gave up 1 base and J gave up 9 bases, with 4 bases separating them. The length of the CDR3 is 11 residues. The CDR3 is CASSQGAIQYF. Written as DNA, the CDR3 is TGTGCCAGCAGCCAAGGGGCCATTCAGTACTTC.

Only one count was recorded for this clone. The V and J genes are TRBV27 and TRBJ2-7; TRBD2 agrees at 12 bases. CDR3 length: 15 residues. CDR1 and CDR2 from the germline V gene are MNHEY and SMNVEV (reference sequence). The V segment lost 3 bases and the J segment 4 bases; nucleotides outside the gene matches: 4. The CDR3 here is CASSLRTSGKYEQYF. CDR3 bases: TGTGCCAGCAGTTTGCGGACTAGCGGGAAGTACGAGCAGTACTTC.

Written as DNA, the CDR3 is TGTGCCAGCAGCGTAGACGGGAGGGCCTACAATGAGCAGTTCTTC. Amino acid sequence: CASSVDGRAYNEQFF. The chain is built from TRBV9 and TRBJ2-1, with TRBD2 matching over 8 bases. V trimming: 0 bases; J trimming: 2 bases; junction bases outside the gene matches: 1. The CDR3 length is 15 residues. Germline V lookup: CDR1 SGDLS, CDR2 YYNGEE.

This clone was detected only a few times. The V gene is TRBV6-5, the J gene TRBJ2-4, with D tentatively TRBD1 (8 bases). Germline assignment: CDR1 MNHEY and CDR2 SVGAGI. Trimming removed 6 bases at V and 8 bases at J, with 17 bases between. This CDR3 is built from 14 residues. The CDR3 is CASRLQQGGYIQYF. Written as DNA, the CDR3 is TGTGCCAGCAGGTTACAACAGGGGGGGTACATTCAGTACTTC.

The chain recombines TRBV7-9 with TRBJ2-5; maybe TRBD2 (6 bases). Per the germline V gene, CDR1 is SEHNR and CDR2 is FQNEAQ (reference sequence). The V gene lost 5 bases and the J gene lost 2 bases, with 12 bases spanning the gap. This CDR3 is built from 14 residues. The CDR3, as DNA: TGTGCCAGCAGCGGCTGGGAGGTGCAAGAGACCCAGTACTTC. It specifies CASSGWEVQETQYF.

This chain links TRBV29-1 with TRBJ1-2; 7 positions agree with TRBD1. The J segment lost 3 bases and the V segment lost 7 bases, leaving 8 bases of the junction unmatched. The CDR3 is 13 amino acids. Germline CDR1 reads SQVTM; CDR2 reads ANQGSEA. The CDR3 DNA reads TGCAGCGCAACCGCCGGGACAGACTATGGCTACACCTTC. Translated, it gives CSATAGTDYGYTF.

The chain employs TRBV29-1 and TRBJ2-1; TRBD2 matches 14 bases. In germline, CDR1 is SQVTM, CDR2 ANQGSEA. The ends lost 7 bases at V and 12 bases at J; junction bases unmatched: 8. The CDR3 sequence is 13 residues long. This chain's CDR3 is CSEKGLAGEAQFF. In DNA, the CDR3 is TGCAGCGAGAAGGGACTAGCGGGAGAGGCGCAGTTCTTC.

V is TRBV6-5 and J is TRBJ2-2, with 8 bases fitting TRBD1. The V segment lost 6 bases and the J segment 6 bases; nucleotides outside the gene matches: 3. The CDR3 has 13 amino acids. Per germline, CDR1 MNHEY and CDR2 SVGAGI. CDR3 loop: CASRTQGAGELFF. CDR3 bases: TGTGCCAGCAGGACACAGGGGGCCGGGGAGCTGTTTTTT.

The rearrangement uses TRBV9 and TRBJ2-3; D is perhaps TRBD1 (8 bases). The CDR3 sequence is 16 residues long. Trimming took 1 base from V and 4 from J, leaving 16 bases between them. Germline loops: CDR1 SGDLS, CDR2 YYNGEE. CDR3 DNA: TGTGCCAGCAGCGTACCGACAGGGGAGGGTTCAGATACGCAGTATTTT. The encoded protein is CASSVPTGEGSDTQYF. The full variable domain, completed using reference TRBV9 and TRBJ2-3, is DSGVTQTPKHLITATGQRVTLRCSPRSGDLSVYWYQQSLDQGLQFLIQYYNGEERAKGNILERFSAQQFPDLHSELNLSSLELGDSALYFCASSVPTGEGSDTQYFGPGTRLTVL.

V and J are TRBV29-1 and TRBJ2-5, with D possibly matching TRBD2 (6 bases). The CDR3 has 16 residues. The germline V gene encodes CDR1 SQVTM and CDR2 ANQGSEA. The CDR3: CGTNLLGPRGSETQYF. CDR3 bases: TGCGGGACCAACCTGCTTGGGCCGCGGGGTAGTGAGACCCAGTACTTC.

This sequence joins TRBV5-6 and TRBJ1-1; TRBD1 aligns across 8 bases. Germline-derived CDR1 and CDR2 are SGHDT and YYEEEE. CDR3 length: 16 amino acids. V shed 4 bases and J 6 bases; nucleotides not matched to a gene: 14. CDR3 protein: CASSPLARGHTSEAFF. The CDR3 nucleotides are TGTGCCAGCAGCCCCCTAGCCAGGGGGCATACGTCTGAAGCTTTCTTT.

This chain joins TRBV11-1 and TRBJ2-7, with 9 bases that match TRBD1. CDR1 and CDR2 (germline): SGHAT, FQDESV (reference sequence). Trimming took 5 bases from V and 4 from J; bases not matched to a gene: 9. The CDR3 has 15 amino acids. In DNA, the CDR3 is TGTGCCAGCAGCCCGGGACAGGGAGGTTTTTACGAGCAGTACTTC. Amino acids: CASSPGQGGFYEQYF.